These 14 T cell receptor beta chains were all obtained from the same sample, sequenced in a study of regulatory T cells in long-lasting Graves disease. Researchers made TCR beta libraries by using iRepertoire HTBI primers and running Arm-PCR on CDR3 regions. TCRdb fed the multiplex PCR reads into MiXCR, producing one record per CDR3 protein. This repertoire shows about 420,000 distinct CDR3 sequences, about 16% found once; its top ten account for 20% to 25%. Regarding time point: newly diagnosed GD, antithyroid drugs for less than 3 months. The TCR library used RNA extracted from PBMCs. The same sample was also used in a study of T cells in Graves' hyperthyroidism and ophthalmopathy.

The material was peripheral blood mononuclear cells (PBMCs), obtained at new diagnosis, from a patient treated with antithyroid drugs. Source of these receptors: a woman aged 18 to 35 with Graves disease.

This clonotype was detected many times. The chain joins TRBV20-1 to TRBJ2-2; 8 bases agree with TRBD2. The ends lost 0 bases at V and 5 bases at J; junction bases unmatched: 11. This CDR3 comprises 17 residues. Germline V lookup: CDR1 DFQATT, CDR2 SNEGSKA (reference sequence). Written as DNA, the CDR3 is TGCAGTGCTAGAGATCTCGTACGGGAGGGGCGGACCGGGGAGCTGTTTTTT. It codes for CSARDLVREGRTGELFF.

This chain uses TRBV7-9 with TRBJ2-7; D is unresolved. Per germline, CDR1 SEHNR and CDR2 FQNEAQ (reference sequence). The CDR3 runs to 15 residues. V lost 5 bases, J lost 0 bases, and 14 bases lay in between. The CDR3 region has the DNA TGTGCCAGCAGCGAACGGAACAGTCCCTCCTACGAGCAGTACTTC. This sequence encodes CASSERNSPSYEQYF.

This clonotype showed up many times. The chain uses TRBV6-1 and TRBJ1-2; D uncertain. Germline-derived CDR1 and CDR2 are MNHNS and SASEGT. V shed 2 bases and J shed 10 bases, with 17 bases lying between them. This CDR3 is built from 14 residues. The CDR3 spells CASSEKPLAVYYTF. In DNA form, the CDR3 reads TGTGCCAGCAGTGAAAAGCCCCTAGCCGTGTACTACACCTTC.

This clonotype was counted only a few times. This chain joins TRBV6-1 and TRBJ1-2; D remains unclear. V dropped 6 bases and J dropped 5 bases, with 13 bases sitting between them. Germline V gene lookup returns CDR1 MNHNS and CDR2 SASEGT. CDR3 length: 13 residues. CDR3 residues: CASREPAYYGYTF. The CDR3 DNA follows: TGTGCCAGCAGGGAACCAGCCTATTATGGCTACACCTTC.

This clonotype was recorded many times. The junction departs from the called germline gene at one end, perhaps through a read error. The chain has TRBV5-1 and TRBJ2-1; unclear D gene. CDR1 SGHRS and CDR2 YFSETQ come from the germline V gene. CDR3 length: 15 amino acids. Here the CDR3 DNA reads TGTGCCAGCAGCCTCGCTAGAAGCTCCTACAATGAGCAGTTCTTC. Protein: CASSLARSSYNEQFF.

V and J are TRBV5-1 and TRBJ2-7; D possibly corresponds to TRBD2 (7 bases). This CDR3 is 15 amino acids long. Germline CDR1 reads SGHRS; CDR2 reads YFSETQ. V shed 4 bases and J shed 3 bases, with 17 bases lying between them. CDR3 DNA sequence: TGCGCCAGCAGCCGGGGGCTAGCGGAACTCTACGAGCAGTACTTC. This translates into CASSRGLAELYEQYF.

The chain couples TRBV9 to TRBJ1-1, with D tentatively TRBD1 (5 bases). The germline gives CDR1 SGDLS, CDR2 YYNGEE. The CDR3 extends over 14 amino acids. V lost 0 bases, J lost 0 bases, and 6 bases lay in between. CDR3 residues: CASSVGQLNTEAFF. Here the CDR3 DNA reads TGTGCCAGCAGCGTAGGACAGTTGAACACTGAAGCTTTCTTT. Combining the CDR3 with reference TRBV9 and TRBJ1-1 gives the whole variable domain DSGVTQTPKHLITATGQRVTLRCSPRSGDLSVYWYQQSLDQGLQFLIQYYNGEERAKGNILERFSAQQFPDLHSELNLSSLELGDSALYFCASSVGQLNTEAFFGQGTRLTVV.

This clonotype was picked up many times. The chain couples TRBV12-3 or TRBV12-4 to TRBJ1-1, with 8 bases identical to TRBD1. After removal of 5 bases from V and 0 bases from J, the junction contained 2 bases not matched to a gene. The CDR3 has 14 amino acids. The CDR3 here is CASSRDRMNTEAFF. Here the CDR3 DNA reads TGTGCCAGCAGTCGGGACAGGATGAACACTGAAGCTTTCTTT.

For this clonotype: This may be a read error, as it is one base from a much larger clone. This chain links TRBV3-1 with TRBJ2-1, with D possibly matching TRBD2 (6 bases). The germline gives CDR1 LGHDT, CDR2 YNNKEL (reference sequence). The CDR3 consists of 17 residues. CDR3 nucleotides: TGTGACAGCAGCCAAGATTCTAGTGTGGAGGGAAGGGATGAGCAGTTCTTC. The encoded protein is CDSSQDSSVEGRDEQFF.

This clonotype was seen a handful of times. CDR3 DNA sequence: TGCGCCAGCAGCTTGGAAGGGGGCGAGAAAAACATTCAGTACTTC. It is translated as CASSLEGGEKNIQYF. The chain recombines TRBV5-1 with TRBJ2-4, with 7 bases aligning to TRBD1. The CDR3 runs 15 residues. The V gene's germline CDR1 is SGHRS and CDR2 YFSETQ. The V and J ends lost 0 bases and 4 bases, in that order; junction bases with no gene match: 4. Looking up the rest from reference TRBV5-1 and TRBJ2-4 gives the full variable domain: KAGVTQTPRYLIKTRGQQVTLSCSPISGHRSVSWYQQTPGQGLQFLFEYFSETQRNKGNFPGRFSGRQFSNSRSEMNVSTLELGDSALYLCASSLEGGEKNIQYFGAGTRLSVL.

The V gene is TRBV7-3, the J gene TRBJ2-1; D gene unclear. Germline lookup yields CDR1 SGHTA and CDR2 FQGTGA. The CDR3 is 15 residues long. The V gene lost 3 bases and the J gene lost 0 bases, with 9 bases spanning the gap. CDR3 sequence: CASSFQSDSYNEQFF. The CDR3 region has the DNA TGTGCCAGCAGCTTTCAATCTGACTCCTACAATGAGCAGTTCTTC.

This clonotype came up many times. The chain links TRBV30 to TRBJ2-1, with TRBD2 matching 11 bases. Germline CDR1 GTSNPN, CDR2 SVGIG (reference sequence). The V gene end was trimmed by 2 bases and the J gene end by 7 bases; junction bases not matched to a gene: 10. CDR3 length: 16 residues. The CDR3, as DNA: TGTGCCTGGAGTTTATACTCGGGACTAGCGGATAATGAGCAGTTCTTC. As protein: CAWSLYSGLADNEQFF.

Details on this clonotype: This may come from a read error, since a much larger clone is one base off. CDR3 in DNA: TGTGCCAGCAGTGTAGGGGAGCTAGGCAATCAGCCCCAGCATTTT. Translation: CASSVGELGNQPQHF. The chain employs TRBV2 and TRBJ1-5; tentatively, D is TRBD1 (5 bases). The CDR3 spans 15 residues. CDR1 is SNHLY, CDR2 FYNNEI, per germline. Deletions cut 4 bases from V and 2 bases from J, with 12 bases between.

This clonotype has just a few counts. The chain couples TRBV27 to TRBJ2-1; TRBD2 matches 9 bases. Germline CDR1 and CDR2: MNHEY and SMNVEV (reference sequence). V trimming: 3 bases; J trimming: 13 bases; junction bases outside the gene matches: 10. This CDR3 has 14 amino acids. CDR3 sequence reads: CASSFGGRGIEQFF. CDR3 coding DNA: TGTGCCAGCAGTTTTGGCGGGAGGGGAATTGAACAGTTCTTC.